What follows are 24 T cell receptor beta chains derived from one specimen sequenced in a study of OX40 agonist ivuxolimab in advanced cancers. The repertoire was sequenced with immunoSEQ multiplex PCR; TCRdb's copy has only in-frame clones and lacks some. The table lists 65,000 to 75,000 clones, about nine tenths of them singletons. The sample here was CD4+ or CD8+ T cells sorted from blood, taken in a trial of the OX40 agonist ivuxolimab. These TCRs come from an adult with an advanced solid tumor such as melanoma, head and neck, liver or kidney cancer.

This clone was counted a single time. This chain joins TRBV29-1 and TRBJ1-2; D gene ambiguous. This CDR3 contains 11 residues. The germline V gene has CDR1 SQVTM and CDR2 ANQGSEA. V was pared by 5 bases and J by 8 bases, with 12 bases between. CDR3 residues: CSVIWLGGYTF. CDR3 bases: TGCAGCGTTATTTGGCTTGGAGGCTACACCTTC.

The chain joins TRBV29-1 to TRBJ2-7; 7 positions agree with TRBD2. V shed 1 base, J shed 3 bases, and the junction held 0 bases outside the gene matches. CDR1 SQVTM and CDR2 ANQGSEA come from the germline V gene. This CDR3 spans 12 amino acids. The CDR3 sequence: CSVEGGGYEQYF. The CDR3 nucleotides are TGCAGCGTTGAAGGGGGGGGCTACGAGCAGTACTTC.

The CDR3 loop reads CASSSKPRDRGQETQYF. The CDR3, as DNA: TGTGCCAGCAGCTCCAAGCCTCGGGACAGGGGACAAGAGACCCAGTACTTC. V gene TRBV7-7 combines with J gene TRBJ2-5; 10 nucleotides line up with TRBD1. CDR3 size: 17 residues. The germline gives CDR1 SSHAT, CDR2 FNYEAQ (reference sequence). The V gene end was trimmed by 4 bases and the J gene end by 2 bases; junction bases not matched to a gene: 10.

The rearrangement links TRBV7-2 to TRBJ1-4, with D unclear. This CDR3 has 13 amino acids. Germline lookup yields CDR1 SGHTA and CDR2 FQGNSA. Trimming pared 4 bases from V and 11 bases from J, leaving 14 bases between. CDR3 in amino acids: CASSSYPAAKLFF. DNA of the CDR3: TGTGCCAGCAGCTCGTATCCGGCAGCCAAACTGTTTTTT.

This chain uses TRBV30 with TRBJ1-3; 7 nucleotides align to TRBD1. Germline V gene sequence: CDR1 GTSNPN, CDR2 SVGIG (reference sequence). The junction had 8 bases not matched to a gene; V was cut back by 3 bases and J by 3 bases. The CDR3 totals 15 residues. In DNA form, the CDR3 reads TGTGCCTGGAGGGGGAGGGGGCGAGATGGAAACACCATATATTTT. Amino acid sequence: CAWRGRGRDGNTIYF.

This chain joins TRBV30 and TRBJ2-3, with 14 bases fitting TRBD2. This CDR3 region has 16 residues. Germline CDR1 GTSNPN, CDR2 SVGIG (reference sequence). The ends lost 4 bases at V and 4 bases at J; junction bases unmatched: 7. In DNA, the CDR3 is TGTGCCTGGACCCTCGGGACTAGCGGGAGTCCAGATACGCAGTATTTT. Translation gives CAWTLGTSGSPDTQYF. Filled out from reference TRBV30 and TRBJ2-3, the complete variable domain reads SQTIHQWPATLVQPVGSPLSLECTVEGTSNPNLYWYRQAAGRGLQLLFYSVGIGQISSEVPQNLSASRPQDRQFILSSKKLLLSDSGFYLCAWTLGTSGSPDTQYFGPGTRLTVL.

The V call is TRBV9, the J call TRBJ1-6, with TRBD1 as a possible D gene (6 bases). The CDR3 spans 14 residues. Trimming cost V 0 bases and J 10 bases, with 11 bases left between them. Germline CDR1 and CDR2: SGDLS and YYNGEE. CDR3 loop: CASSVATGNSPLHF. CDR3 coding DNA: TGTGCCAGCAGCGTAGCCACAGGGAACTCACCCCTCCACTTT.

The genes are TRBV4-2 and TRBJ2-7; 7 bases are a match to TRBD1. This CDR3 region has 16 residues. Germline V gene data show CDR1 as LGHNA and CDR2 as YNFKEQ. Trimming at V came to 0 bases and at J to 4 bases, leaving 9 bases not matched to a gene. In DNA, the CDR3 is TGTGCCAGCAGCCAAGAAGTAATCGGGACAGCTTACGAGCAGTACTTC. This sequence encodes CASSQEVIGTAYEQYF.

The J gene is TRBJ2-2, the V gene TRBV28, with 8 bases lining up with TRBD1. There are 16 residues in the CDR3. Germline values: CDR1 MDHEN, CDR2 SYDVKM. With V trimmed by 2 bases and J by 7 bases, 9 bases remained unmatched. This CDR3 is CASSLMGQVYGGELFF. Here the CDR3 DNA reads TGTGCCAGCAGTTTAATGGGACAGGTTTATGGCGGGGAGCTGTTTTTT.

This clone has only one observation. The chain's CDR3 is CASSFNRQETQYF. CDR3 DNA sequence: TGTGCCAGCAGCTTCAACAGACAAGAGACCCAGTACTTC. The chain has TRBV7-9 and TRBJ2-5; D is ambiguous. The CDR3 covers 13 residues. Germline V gene sequence: CDR1 SEHNR, CDR2 FQNEAQ (reference sequence). With 3 bases removed from V and 2 bases from J, the gap between germline ends came to 7 bases.

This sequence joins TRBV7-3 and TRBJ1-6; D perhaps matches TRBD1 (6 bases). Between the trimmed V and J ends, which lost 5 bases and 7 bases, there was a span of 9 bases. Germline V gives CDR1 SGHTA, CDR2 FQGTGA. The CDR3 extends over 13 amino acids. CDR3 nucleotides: TGTGCCAGCAGCCCTACAGGGAATTCACCCCTCCACTTT. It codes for CASSPTGNSPLHF.

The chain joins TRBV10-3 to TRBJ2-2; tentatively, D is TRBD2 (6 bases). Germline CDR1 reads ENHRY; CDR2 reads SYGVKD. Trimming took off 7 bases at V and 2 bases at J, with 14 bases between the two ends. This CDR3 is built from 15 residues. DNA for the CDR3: TGTGCCATCAACACCGTGGAGGGAAACACCGGGGAGCTGTTTTTT. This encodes CAINTVEGNTGELFF.

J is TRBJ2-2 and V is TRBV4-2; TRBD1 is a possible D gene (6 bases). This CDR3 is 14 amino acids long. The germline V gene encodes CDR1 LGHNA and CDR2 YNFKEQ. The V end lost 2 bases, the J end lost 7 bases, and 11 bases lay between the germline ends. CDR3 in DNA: TGTGCCAGCAGCCAACTGGGGGCTGGCGGGGAGCTGTTTTTT. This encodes CASSQLGAGGELFF.

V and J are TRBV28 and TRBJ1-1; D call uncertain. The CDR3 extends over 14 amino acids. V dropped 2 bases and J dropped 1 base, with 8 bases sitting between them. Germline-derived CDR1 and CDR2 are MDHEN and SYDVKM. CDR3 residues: CASSLISANTEAFF. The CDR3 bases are TGTGCCAGCAGTTTAATTTCGGCGAACACTGAAGCTTTCTTT. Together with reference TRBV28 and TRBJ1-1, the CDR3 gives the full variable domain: DVKVTQSSRYLVKRTGEKVFLECVQDMDHENMFWYRQDPGLGLRLIYFSYDVKMKEKGDIPEGYSVSREKKERFSLILESASTNQTSMYLCASSLISANTEAFFGQGTRLTVV.

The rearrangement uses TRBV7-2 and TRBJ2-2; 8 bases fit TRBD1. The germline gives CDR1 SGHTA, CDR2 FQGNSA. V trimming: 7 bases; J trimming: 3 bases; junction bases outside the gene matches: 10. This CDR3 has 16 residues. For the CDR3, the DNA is TGTGCCAGCAACAGCAGGGGACAGGAGTACACCGGGGAGCTGTTTTTT. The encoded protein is CASNSRGQEYTGELFF.

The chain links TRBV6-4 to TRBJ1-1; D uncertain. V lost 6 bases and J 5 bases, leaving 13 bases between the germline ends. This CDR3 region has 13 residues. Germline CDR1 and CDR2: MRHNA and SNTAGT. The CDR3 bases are TGTGCCAGCAGAGCTGCGAGTGGGACTGAAGCTTTCTTT. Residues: CASRAASGTEAFF.

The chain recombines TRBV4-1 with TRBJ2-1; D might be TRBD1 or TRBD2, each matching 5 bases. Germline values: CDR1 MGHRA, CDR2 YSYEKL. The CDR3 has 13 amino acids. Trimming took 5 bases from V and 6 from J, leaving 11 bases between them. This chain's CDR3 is CASSIPGANEQFF. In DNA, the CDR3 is TGCGCCAGCAGCATTCCCGGGGCCAATGAGCAGTTCTTC.

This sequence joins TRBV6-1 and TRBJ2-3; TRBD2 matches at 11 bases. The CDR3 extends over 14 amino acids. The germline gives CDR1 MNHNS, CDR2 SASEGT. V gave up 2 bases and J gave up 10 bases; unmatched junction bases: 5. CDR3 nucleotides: TGTGCCAGCAGTGAATGGTCGACTAGCGGGGCGCAGTATTTT. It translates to CASSEWSTSGAQYF.

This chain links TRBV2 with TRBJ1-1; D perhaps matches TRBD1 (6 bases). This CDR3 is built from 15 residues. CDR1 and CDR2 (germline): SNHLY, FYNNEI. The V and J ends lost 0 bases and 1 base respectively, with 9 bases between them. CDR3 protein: CASSEAGRGNTEAFF. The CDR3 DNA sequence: TGTGCCAGCAGTGAAGCAGGCAGGGGGAACACTGAAGCTTTCTTT.

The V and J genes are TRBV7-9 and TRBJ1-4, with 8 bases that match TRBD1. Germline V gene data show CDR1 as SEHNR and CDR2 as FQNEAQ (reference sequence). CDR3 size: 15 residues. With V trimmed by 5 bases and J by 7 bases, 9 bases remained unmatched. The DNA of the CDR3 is TGTGCCAGCAGCACTCGGACAGGGCTTGGTGAAAAACTGTTTTTT. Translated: CASSTRTGLGEKLFF.

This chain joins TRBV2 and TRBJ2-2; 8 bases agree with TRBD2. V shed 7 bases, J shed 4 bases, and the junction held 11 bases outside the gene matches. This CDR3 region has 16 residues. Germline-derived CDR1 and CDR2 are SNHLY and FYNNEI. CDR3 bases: TGTGCCAGCACCCCCCCATGGGCGGGAGGCACCGGGGAGCTGTTTTTT. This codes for CASTPPWAGGTGELFF.

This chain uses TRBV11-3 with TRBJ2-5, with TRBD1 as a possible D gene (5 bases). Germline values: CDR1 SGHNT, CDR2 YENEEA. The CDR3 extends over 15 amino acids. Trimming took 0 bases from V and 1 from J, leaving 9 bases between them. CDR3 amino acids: CASSLDGAGQETQYF. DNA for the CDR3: TGTGCCAGCAGCTTAGATGGGGCAGGCCAAGAGACCCAGTACTTC.

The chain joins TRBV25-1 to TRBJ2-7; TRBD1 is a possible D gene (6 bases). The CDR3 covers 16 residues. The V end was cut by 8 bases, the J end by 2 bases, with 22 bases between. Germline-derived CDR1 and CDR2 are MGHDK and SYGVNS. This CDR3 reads CASESSGPRGTYEQYF. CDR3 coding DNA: TGTGCCAGCGAGTCCTCGGGCCCCAGGGGAACCTACGAGCAGTACTTC.

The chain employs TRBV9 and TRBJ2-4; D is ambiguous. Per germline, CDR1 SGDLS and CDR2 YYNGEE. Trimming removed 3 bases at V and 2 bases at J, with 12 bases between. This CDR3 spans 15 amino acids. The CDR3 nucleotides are TGTGCCAGCAGCGGGGATGTGGGTTCCAAAAACATTCAGTACTTC. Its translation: CASSGDVGSKNIQYF.